This TCR beta chain was profiled in a study of monozygotic twins with inflammatory bowel disease. Study-wide points: IBD patients, compared with healthy twins, shared fewer clonotypes with others (especially with disease activity). Between concordant and discordant twins, repertoire similarity failed to differ, a result that limited power may explain. Twins with IBD were found to have lower TCRbeta diversity (inverse Simpson) than healthy co-twins.

Turning to this clonotype: The antigen remains undetermined.

TCRdb reprocessed the 5' RACE reads and reports one entry per CDR3 protein, with no DNA. This sample's clone table lists more than 95,000 distinct CDR3 sequences. The CDR3 is 15 residues long. Germline-derived CDR1 and CDR2 are MGHDK and SYGVNS. The sequence was collected from a human donor with ulcerative colitis or Crohn's disease, or a healthy co-twin of an affected twin (not recorded which). V gene TRBV25-1 combines with J gene TRBJ2-7. Sequenced: blood. The CDR3 reads CASSEGGMGAYEQYF.